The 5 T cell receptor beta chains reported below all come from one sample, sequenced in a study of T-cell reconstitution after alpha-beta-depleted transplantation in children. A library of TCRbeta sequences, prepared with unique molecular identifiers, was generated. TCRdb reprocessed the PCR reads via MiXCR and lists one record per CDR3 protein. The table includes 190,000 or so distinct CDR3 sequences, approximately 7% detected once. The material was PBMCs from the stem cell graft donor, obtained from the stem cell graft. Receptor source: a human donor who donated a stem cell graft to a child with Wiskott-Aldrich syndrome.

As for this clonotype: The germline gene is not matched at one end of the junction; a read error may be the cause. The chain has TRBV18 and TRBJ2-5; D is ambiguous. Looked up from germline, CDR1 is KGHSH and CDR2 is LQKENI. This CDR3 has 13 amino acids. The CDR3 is CASSPQPQVTQYF. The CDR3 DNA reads TGTGCCAGCTCACCACAACCCCAAGTGACCCAGTACTTC.

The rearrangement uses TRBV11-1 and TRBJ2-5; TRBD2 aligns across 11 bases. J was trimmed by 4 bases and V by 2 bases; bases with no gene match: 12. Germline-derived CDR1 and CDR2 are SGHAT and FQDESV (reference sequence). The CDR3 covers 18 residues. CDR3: CASSLPLLAGGPGETQYF. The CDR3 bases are TGTGCCAGCAGCTTACCGCTCTTAGCGGGGGGGCCCGGAGAGACCCAGTACTTC. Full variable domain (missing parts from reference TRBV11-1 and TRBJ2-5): EAEVAQSPRYKITEKSQAVAFWCDPISGHATLYWYRQILGQGPELLVQFQDESVVDDSQLPKDRFSAERLKGVDSTLKIQPAELGDSAMYLCASSLPLLAGGPGETQYFGPGTRLLVL.

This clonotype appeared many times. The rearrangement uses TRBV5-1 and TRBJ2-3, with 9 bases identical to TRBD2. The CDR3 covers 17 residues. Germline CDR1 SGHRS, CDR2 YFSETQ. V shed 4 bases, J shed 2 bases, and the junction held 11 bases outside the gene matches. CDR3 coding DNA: TGCGCCAGCAGCAGTAGCGGGGGCCCTACCTACACAGATACGCAGTATTTT. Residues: CASSSSGGPTYTDTQYF.

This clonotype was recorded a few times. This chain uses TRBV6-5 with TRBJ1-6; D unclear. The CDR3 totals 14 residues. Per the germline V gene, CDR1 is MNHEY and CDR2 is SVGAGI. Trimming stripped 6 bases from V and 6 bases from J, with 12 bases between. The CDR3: CASSPPYRNSPLHF. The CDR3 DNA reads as TGTGCCAGCAGCCCACCCTACCGTAATTCACCCCTCCACTTT.

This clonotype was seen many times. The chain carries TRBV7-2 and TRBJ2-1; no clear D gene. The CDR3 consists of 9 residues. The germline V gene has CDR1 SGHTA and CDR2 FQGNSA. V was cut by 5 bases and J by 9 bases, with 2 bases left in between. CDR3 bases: TGTGCCAGCAGCCGTGAGCAGTTCTTC. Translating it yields CASSREQFF.